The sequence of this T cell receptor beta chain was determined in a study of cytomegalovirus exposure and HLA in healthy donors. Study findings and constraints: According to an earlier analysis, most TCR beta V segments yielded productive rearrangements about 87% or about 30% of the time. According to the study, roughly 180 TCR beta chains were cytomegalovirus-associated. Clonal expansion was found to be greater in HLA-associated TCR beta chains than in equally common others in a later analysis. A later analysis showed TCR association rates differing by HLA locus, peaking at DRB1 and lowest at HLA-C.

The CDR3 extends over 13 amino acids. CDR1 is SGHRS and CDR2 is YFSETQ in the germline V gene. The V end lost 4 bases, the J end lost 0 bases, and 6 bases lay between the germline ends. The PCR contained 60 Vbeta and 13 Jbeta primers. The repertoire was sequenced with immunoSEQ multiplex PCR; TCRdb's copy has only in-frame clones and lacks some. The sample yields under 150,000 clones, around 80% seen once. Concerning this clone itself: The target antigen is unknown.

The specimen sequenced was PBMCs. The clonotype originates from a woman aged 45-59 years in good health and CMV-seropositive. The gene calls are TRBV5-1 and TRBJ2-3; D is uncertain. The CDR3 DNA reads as TGCGCCAGCAGCGAGGCTAGCACAGATACGCAGTATTTT. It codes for CASSEASTDTQYF.